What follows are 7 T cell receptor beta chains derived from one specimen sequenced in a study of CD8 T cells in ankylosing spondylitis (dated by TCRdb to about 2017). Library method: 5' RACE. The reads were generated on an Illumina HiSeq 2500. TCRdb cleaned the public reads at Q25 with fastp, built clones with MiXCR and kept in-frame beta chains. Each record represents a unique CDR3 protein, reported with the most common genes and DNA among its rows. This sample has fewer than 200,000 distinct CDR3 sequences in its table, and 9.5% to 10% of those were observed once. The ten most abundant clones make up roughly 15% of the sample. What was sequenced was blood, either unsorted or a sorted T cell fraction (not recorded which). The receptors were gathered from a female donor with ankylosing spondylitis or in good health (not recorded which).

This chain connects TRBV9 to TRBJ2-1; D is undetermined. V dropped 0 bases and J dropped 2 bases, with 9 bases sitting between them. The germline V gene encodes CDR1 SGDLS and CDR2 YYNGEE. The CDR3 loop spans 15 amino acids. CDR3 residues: CASSVESMAYNEQFF. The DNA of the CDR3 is TGTGCCAGCAGCGTAGAGAGCATGGCCTACAATGAGCAGTTCTTC.

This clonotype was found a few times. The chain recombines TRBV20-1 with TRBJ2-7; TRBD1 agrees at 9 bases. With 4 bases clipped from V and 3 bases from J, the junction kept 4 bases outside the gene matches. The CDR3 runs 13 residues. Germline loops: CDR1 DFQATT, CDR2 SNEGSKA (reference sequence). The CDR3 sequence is CSAKQGADYEQYF. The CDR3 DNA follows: TGCAGTGCTAAACAGGGGGCGGACTACGAGCAGTACTTC.

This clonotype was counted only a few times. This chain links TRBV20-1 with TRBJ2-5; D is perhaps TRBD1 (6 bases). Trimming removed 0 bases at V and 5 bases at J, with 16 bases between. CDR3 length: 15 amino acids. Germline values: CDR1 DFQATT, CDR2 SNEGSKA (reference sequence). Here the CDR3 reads CSARERGGVGETQYF. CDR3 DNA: TGCAGTGCTAGAGAGAGAGGGGGTGTCGGGGAGACCCAGTACTTC.

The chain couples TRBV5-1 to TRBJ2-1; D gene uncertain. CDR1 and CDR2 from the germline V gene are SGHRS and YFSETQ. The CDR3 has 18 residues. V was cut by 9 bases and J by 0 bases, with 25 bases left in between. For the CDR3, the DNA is TGCGCCACCAAGGTTACACTGCCCCCCCAAAGCTCCTACAATGAGCAGTTCTTC. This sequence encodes CATKVTLPPQSSYNEQFF.

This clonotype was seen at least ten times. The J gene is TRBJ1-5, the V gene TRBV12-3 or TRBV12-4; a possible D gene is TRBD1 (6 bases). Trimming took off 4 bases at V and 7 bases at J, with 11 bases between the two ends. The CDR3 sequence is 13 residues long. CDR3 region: CASSWTEGQPQHF. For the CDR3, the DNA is TGTGCCAGCAGTTGGACAGAGGGGCAGCCCCAGCATTTT.

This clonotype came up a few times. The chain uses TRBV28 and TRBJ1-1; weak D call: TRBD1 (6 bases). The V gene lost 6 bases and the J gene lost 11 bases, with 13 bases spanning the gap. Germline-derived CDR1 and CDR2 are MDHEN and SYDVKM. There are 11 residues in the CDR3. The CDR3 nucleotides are TGTGCCAGCAGCCCAGGGGAAATGGCTTTCTTT. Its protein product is CASSPGEMAFF. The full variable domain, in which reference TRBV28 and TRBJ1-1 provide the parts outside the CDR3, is DVKVTQSSRYLVKRTGEKVFLECVQDMDHENMFWYRQDPGLGLRLIYFSYDVKMKEKGDIPEGYSVSREKKERFSLILESASTNQTSMYLCASSPGEMAFFGQGTRLTVV.

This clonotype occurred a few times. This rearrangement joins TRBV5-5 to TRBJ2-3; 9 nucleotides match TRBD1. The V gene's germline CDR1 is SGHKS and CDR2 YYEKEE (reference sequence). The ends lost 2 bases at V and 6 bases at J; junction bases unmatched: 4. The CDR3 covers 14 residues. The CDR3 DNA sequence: TGTGCCAGCAGCTTAGGGACAGGGTGGGATACGCAGTATTTT. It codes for CASSLGTGWDTQYF. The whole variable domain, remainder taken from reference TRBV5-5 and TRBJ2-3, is DAGVTQSPTHLIKTRGQQVTLRCSPISGHKSVSWYQQVLGQGPQFIFQYYEKEERGRGNFPDRFSARQFPNYSSELNVNALLLGDSALYLCASSLGTGWDTQYFGPGTRLTVL.